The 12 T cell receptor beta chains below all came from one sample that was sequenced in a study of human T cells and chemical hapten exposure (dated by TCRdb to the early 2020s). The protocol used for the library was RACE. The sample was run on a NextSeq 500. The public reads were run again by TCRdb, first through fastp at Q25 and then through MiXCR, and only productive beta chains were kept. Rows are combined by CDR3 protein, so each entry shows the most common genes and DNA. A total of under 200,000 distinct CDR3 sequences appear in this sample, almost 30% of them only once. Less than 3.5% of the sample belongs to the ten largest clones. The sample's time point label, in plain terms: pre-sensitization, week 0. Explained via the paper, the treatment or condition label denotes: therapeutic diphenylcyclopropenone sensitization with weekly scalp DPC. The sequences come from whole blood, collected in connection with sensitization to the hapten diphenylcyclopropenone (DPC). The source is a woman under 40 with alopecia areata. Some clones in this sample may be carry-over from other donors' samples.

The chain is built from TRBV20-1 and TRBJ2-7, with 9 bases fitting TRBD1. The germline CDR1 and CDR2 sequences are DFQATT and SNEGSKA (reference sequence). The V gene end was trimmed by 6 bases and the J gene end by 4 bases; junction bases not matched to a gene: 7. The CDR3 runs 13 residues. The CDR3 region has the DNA TGCAGTGCCACCAAGGACAGGGGTTACGAGCAGTACTTC. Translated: CSATKDRGYEQYF.

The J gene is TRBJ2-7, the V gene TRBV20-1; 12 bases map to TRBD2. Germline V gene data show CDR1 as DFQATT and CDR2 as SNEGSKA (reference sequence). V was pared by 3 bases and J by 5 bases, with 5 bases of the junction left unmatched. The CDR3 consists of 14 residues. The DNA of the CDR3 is TGCAGTGCTAGCGGACTAGCGGGACGACACGAGCAGTACTTC. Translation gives CSASGLAGRHEQYF.

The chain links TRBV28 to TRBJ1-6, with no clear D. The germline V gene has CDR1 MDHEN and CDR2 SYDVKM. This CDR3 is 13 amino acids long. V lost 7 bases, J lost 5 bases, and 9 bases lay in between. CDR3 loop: CASTYLNNSPLHF. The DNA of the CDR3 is TGTGCCAGCACCTATTTAAATAATTCACCCCTCCACTTT. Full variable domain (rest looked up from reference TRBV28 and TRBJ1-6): DVKVTQSSRYLVKRTGEKVFLECVQDMDHENMFWYRQDPGLGLRLIYFSYDVKMKEKGDIPEGYSVSREKKERFSLILESASTNQTSMYLCASTYLNNSPLHFGNGTRLTVT.

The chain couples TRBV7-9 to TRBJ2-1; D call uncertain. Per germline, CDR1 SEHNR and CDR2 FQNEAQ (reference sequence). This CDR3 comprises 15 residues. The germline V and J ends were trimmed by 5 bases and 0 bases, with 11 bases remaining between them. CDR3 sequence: CASSPHLSSYNEQFF. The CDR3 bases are TGTGCCAGCAGCCCACACCTGAGCTCCTACAATGAGCAGTTCTTC.

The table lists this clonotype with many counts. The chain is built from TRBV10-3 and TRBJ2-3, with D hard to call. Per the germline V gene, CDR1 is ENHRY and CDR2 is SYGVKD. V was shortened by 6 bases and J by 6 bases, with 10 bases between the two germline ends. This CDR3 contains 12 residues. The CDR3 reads CAIRPDGDTQYF. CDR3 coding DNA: TGTGCCATCAGGCCCGACGGTGATACGCAGTATTTT.

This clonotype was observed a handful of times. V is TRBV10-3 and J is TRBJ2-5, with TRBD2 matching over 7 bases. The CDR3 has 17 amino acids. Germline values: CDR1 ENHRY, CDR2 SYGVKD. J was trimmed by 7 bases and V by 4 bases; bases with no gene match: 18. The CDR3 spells CAISGSLVGGGTATQYF. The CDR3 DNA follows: TGTGCCATCAGTGGATCCCTGGTTGGCGGGGGTACCGCGACCCAGTACTTC.

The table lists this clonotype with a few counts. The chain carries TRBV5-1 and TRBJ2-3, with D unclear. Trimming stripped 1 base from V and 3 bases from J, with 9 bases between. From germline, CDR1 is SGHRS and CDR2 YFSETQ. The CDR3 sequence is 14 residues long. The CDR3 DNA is TGCGCCAGCAGCTTGTTCCTAGAGACAGATACGCAGTATTTT. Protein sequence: CASSLFLETDTQYF.

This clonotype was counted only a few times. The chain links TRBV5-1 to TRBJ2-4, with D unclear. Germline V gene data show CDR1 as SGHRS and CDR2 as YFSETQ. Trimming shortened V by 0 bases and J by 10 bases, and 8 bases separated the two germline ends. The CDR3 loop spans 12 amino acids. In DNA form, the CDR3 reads TGCGCCAGCAGCTTGGACAGATCGATTCAGTACTTC. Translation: CASSLDRSIQYF.

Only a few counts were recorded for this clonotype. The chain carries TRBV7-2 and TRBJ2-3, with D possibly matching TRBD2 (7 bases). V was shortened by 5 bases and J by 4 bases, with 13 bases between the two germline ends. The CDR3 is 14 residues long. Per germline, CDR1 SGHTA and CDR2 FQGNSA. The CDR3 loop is CASSRRGAADTQYF. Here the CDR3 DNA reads TGTGCCAGCAGCCGACGGGGGGCTGCAGATACGCAGTATTTT.

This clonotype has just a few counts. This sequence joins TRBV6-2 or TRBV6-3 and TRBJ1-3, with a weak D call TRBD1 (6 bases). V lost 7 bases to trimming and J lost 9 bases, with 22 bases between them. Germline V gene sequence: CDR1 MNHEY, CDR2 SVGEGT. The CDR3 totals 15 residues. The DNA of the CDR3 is TGTGCCAGCACTCAACCGACAGGCCGCGGAGGCACCATATATTTT. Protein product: CASTQPTGRGGTIYF.

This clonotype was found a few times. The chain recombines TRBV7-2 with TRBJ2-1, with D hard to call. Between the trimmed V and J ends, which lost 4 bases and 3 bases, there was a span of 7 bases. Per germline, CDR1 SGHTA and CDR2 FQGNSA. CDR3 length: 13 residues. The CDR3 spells CASSYRNYNEQFF. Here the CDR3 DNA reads TGTGCCAGCAGCTATAGAAACTACAATGAGCAGTTCTTC. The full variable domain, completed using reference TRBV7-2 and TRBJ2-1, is GAGVSQSPSNKVTEKGKDVELRCDPISGHTALYWYRQSLGQGLEFLIYFQGNSAPDKSGLPSDRFSAERTGGSVSTLTIQRTQQEDSAVYLCASSYRNYNEQFFGPGTRLTVL.

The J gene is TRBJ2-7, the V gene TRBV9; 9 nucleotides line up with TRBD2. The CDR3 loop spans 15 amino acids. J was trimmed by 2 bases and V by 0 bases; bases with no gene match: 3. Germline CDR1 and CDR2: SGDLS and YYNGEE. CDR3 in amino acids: CASSVGSGGPYEQYF. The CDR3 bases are TGTGCCAGCAGCGTAGGTAGCGGGGGTCCCTACGAGCAGTACTTC.